These 11 T cell receptor beta chains were all obtained from the same sample, sequenced in a study of T cell responses to AZD1222 COVID-19 vaccine. Measured with immunoSEQ multiplex PCR; TCRdb has only the in-frame clones, and not every one. Of 150,000 or so clones listed, 94% are singletons. The material was peripheral blood, obtained 28 days after the second AZD1222 dose. The receptors were gathered from an adult who received the AZD1222 COVID-19 vaccine.

V gene TRBV5-8 combines with J gene TRBJ1-6; tentatively, D is TRBD1 (5 bases). The V end lost 6 bases, the J end lost 3 bases, and 10 bases lay between the germline ends. This CDR3 contains 14 residues. Germline CDR1 reads SGHTS; CDR2 reads YDEGEE. For the CDR3, the DNA is TGTGCCAGCATCCCGGGGGACTATAATTCACCCCTCCACTTT. The encoded protein is CASIPGDYNSPLHF.

This chain uses TRBV7-9 with TRBJ1-1, with D perhaps matching TRBD1 (6 bases). Trimming removed 6 bases at V and 0 bases at J, with 14 bases between. Germline-derived CDR1 and CDR2 are SEHNR and FQNEAQ (reference sequence). The CDR3 extends over 15 amino acids. CDR3 nucleotides: TGTGCCAGCAGGGGGGCCAGTCAACTGAACACTGAAGCTTTCTTT. Amino acids: CASRGASQLNTEAFF.

The chain links TRBV6-5 to TRBJ2-5; TRBD1 or TRBD2 may be the D gene (5 bases each). The CDR3 consists of 14 residues. The V and J ends lost 2 bases and 5 bases respectively, with 12 bases between them. CDR1 is MNHEY and CDR2 is SVGAGI in the germline V gene. DNA for the CDR3: TGTGCCAGCAGTTACGAGGGACGTGGGGAGACCCAGTACTTC. Its translation is CASSYEGRGETQYF.

In nucleotides, the CDR3 is TGTGCCAGCGGGGAGGCGAGTATGACCGGGGAGCTGTTTTTT. Its translation: CASGEASMTGELFF. The chain recombines TRBV28 with TRBJ2-2; D possibly corresponds to TRBD2 (6 bases). The CDR3 consists of 14 residues. With 8 bases removed from V and 5 bases from J, the gap between germline ends came to 15 bases. Germline assignment: CDR1 MDHEN and CDR2 SYDVKM.

The chain carries TRBV7-9 and TRBJ2-7, with 8 positions matching TRBD2. V lost 4 bases, J lost 2 bases, and 13 bases stayed unmatched. Germline V gene data show CDR1 as SEHNR and CDR2 as FQNEAQ (reference sequence). This CDR3 comprises 17 residues. CDR3 amino acids: CASSSWTGGMRTYEQYF. The CDR3 DNA reads as TGTGCCAGCAGCTCTTGGACGGGGGGGATGAGGACCTACGAGCAGTACTTC.

The V gene is TRBV7-6, the J gene TRBJ2-5, with 14 bases identical to TRBD2. V shed 1 base, J shed 2 bases, and the junction held 6 bases outside the gene matches. This CDR3 spans 18 amino acids. The germline V gene has CDR1 SGHVS and CDR2 FNYEAQ. This CDR3 reads CASSLGGTSGGVQETQYF. CDR3 bases: TGTGCCAGCAGCTTAGGCGGGACTAGCGGGGGTGTTCAAGAGACCCAGTACTTC.

The chain uses TRBV7-2 and TRBJ1-2; 7 bases fit TRBD1. Unmatched junction bases numbered 4, after V lost 1 base and J lost 2 bases. Germline CDR1 and CDR2: SGHTA and FQGNSA. The CDR3 length is 15 residues. The CDR3 protein is CASSLGQGPNYGYTF. The CDR3 nucleotides read TGTGCCAGCAGCTTAGGACAGGGACCGAACTATGGCTACACCTTC.

This chain links TRBV11-2 with TRBJ1-3; D gene ambiguous. Looked up from germline, CDR1 is SGHAT and CDR2 is FQNNGV. The CDR3 is 14 amino acids. The germline V and J ends were trimmed by 3 bases and 6 bases, with 12 bases remaining between them. Here the CDR3 DNA reads TGTGCCAGCAGCTTTTATAGGAACGAAAACACCATATATTTT. Translating it yields CASSFYRNENTIYF.

The rearrangement joins TRBV7-9 to TRBJ1-4; D unclear. Germline CDR1 SEHNR, CDR2 FQNEAQ (reference sequence). The V end lost 2 bases, the J end lost 8 bases, and 3 bases lay between the germline ends. The CDR3 extends over 11 amino acids. The CDR3 loop is CASSLWEKLFF. Written as DNA, the CDR3 is TGTGCCAGCAGCTTATGGGAAAAACTGTTTTTT.

The chain combines TRBV7-2 with TRBJ2-5; 7 bases align to TRBD2. CDR3 length equals 14 residues. V was pared by 0 bases and J by 5 bases, with 3 bases of the junction left unmatched. In germline, CDR1 is SGHTA, CDR2 FQGNSA. This chain's CDR3 is CASSLAGRGETQYF. Written as DNA, the CDR3 is TGTGCCAGCAGCTTAGCCGGGCGGGGGGAGACCCAGTACTTC.

The V call is TRBV27, the J call TRBJ2-1; the D is unclear. Germline V lookup: CDR1 MNHEY, CDR2 SMNVEV (reference sequence). The V gene lost 6 bases and the J gene lost 10 bases, with 19 bases spanning the gap. CDR3 length: 14 amino acids. The CDR3, as DNA: TGTGCCAGCAGGCGCAGTGGCAGCCCCATCGAGCAGTTCTTC. As protein: CASRRSGSPIEQFF.